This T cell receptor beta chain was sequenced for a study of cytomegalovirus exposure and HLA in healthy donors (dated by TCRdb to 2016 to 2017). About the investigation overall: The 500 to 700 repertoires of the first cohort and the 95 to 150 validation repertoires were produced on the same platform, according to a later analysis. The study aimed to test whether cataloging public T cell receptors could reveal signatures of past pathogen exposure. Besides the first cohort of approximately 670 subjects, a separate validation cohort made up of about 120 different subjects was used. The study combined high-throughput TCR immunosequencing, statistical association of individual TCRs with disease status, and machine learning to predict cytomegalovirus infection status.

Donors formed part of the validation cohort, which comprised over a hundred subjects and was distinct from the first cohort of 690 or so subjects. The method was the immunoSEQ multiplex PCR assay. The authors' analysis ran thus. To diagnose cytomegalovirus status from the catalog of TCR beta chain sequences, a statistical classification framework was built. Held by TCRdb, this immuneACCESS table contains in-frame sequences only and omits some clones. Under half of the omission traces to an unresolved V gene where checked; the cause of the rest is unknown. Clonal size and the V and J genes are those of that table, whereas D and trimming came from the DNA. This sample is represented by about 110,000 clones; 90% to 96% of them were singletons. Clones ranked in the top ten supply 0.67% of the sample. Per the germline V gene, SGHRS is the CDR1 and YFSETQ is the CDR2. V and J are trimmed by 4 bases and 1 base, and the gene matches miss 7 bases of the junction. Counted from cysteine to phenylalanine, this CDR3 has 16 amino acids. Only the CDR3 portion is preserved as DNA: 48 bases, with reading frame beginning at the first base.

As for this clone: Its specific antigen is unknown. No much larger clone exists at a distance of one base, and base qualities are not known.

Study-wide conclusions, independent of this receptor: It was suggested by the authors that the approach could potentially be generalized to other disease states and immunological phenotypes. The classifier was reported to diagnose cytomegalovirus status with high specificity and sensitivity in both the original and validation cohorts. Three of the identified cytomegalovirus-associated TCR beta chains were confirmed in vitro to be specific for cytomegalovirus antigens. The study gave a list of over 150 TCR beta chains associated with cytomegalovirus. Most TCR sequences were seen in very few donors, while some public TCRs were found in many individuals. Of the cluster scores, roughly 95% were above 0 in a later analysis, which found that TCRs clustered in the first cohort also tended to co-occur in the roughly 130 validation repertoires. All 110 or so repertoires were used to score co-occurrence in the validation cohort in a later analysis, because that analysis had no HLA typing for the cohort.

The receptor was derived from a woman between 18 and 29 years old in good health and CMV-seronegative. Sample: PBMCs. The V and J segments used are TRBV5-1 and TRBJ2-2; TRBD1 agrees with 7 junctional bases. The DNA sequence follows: TGCGCCAGCAGCAAAGTTGCAGGGGGGAACACCGGGGAGCTGTTTTTT. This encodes CASSKVAGGNTGELFF.